The 29 T cell receptor beta chains given below trace back to one sample, sequenced in a study of blood T cell repertoires in COVID-19. Assay used: immunoSEQ multiplex PCR; TCRdb lists only in-frame clones, some missing. The sample yields some 68,000 clones, roughly 88% seen once. The specimen sequenced was peripheral blood. The receptors were sampled from a human donor in a cohort sampled during active COVID-19.

This chain links TRBV28 with TRBJ2-1; 8 bases fit TRBD2. CDR1 is MDHEN and CDR2 is SYDVKM in the germline V gene. Trimming at V came to 5 bases and at J to 1 base, leaving 4 bases not matched to a gene. The CDR3 length is 15 residues. For the CDR3, the DNA is TGTGCCAGCAGTACCTCTAGCGGGTCCTACAATGAGCAGTTCTTC. Translating gives CASSTSSGSYNEQFF.

J is TRBJ2-3 and V is TRBV28; TRBD1 matches at 7 bases. J gave up 1 base and V 6 bases, and 4 bases lay outside the gene matches. The CDR3 has 14 amino acids. Germline CDR1 MDHEN, CDR2 SYDVKM. Here the CDR3 reads CASRAGTGTDTQYF. The CDR3 region has the DNA TGTGCCAGCAGGGCCGGGACAGGCACAGATACGCAGTATTTT. Full variable domain (outside the CDR3, taken from reference TRBV28 and TRBJ2-3): DVKVTQSSRYLVKRTGEKVFLECVQDMDHENMFWYRQDPGLGLRLIYFSYDVKMKEKGDIPEGYSVSREKKERFSLILESASTNQTSMYLCASRAGTGTDTQYFGPGTRLTVL.

This chain uses TRBV10-3 with TRBJ2-7, with a tentative D call TRBD2 (5 bases). This CDR3 region has 12 residues. The germline V gene encodes CDR1 ENHRY and CDR2 SYGVKD. V lost 3 bases and J lost 5, with 8 bases in between. CDR3 coding DNA: TGTGCCATCAGTGAATCTAGCAACGAGCAGTACTTC. Translation gives CAISESSNEQYF.

The chain joins TRBV7-9 to TRBJ2-3, with 7 bases fitting TRBD2. The CDR3 totals 14 residues. V lost 4 bases, J lost 6 bases, and 7 bases stayed unmatched. Germline V gene sequence: CDR1 SEHNR, CDR2 FQNEAQ (reference sequence). The CDR3 DNA is TGTGCCAGCAGCTCAGGACTAGACGGTGATACGCAGTATTTT. Protein product: CASSSGLDGDTQYF. Based on the CDR3 plus reference TRBV7-9 and TRBJ2-3, the full variable domain is DTGVSQNPRHKITKRGQNVTFRCDPISEHNRLYWYRQTLGQGPEFLTYFQNEAQLEKSRLLSDRFSAERPKGSFSTLEIQRTEQGDSAMYLCASSSGLDGDTQYFGPGTRLTVL.

To note about this clone: The identical CDR3 is also encoded by other nucleotide sequences in the sample. For the CDR3, the DNA is TGTGCCAGCAGCCCCAGGGGGCCCACTGGAAACACCATATATTTT. This encodes CASSPRGPTGNTIYF. The chain carries TRBV7-2 and TRBJ1-3; 8 bases line up with TRBD1. Germline values: CDR1 SGHTA, CDR2 FQGNSA. The CDR3 spans 15 residues. The trim removed 5 bases at V and 2 bases at J, leaving 5 bases unmatched.

This clone was detected only a few times. The rearrangement uses TRBV7-9 and TRBJ1-4, with D possibly matching TRBD1 (5 bases). Deletions cut 5 bases from V and 2 bases from J, with 12 bases between. Germline CDR1 reads SEHNR; CDR2 reads FQNEAQ (reference sequence). This CDR3 contains 15 residues. The chain's CDR3 is CASSRGGDTNEKLFF. The CDR3 DNA follows: TGTGCCAGCAGCCGCGGGGGGGACACTAATGAAAAACTGTTTTTT.

The genes are TRBV6-2 or TRBV6-3 and TRBJ2-3, with D unclear. V dropped 4 bases and J dropped 4 bases, with 6 bases sitting between them. The CDR3 has 12 residues. Germline V gene lookup returns CDR1 MNHEY and CDR2 SVGEGT. CDR3 in amino acids: CASSLSSDTQYF. As DNA, the CDR3 is TGTGCCAGCAGTTTGAGCTCAGATACGCAGTATTTT.

The chain has TRBV7-2 and TRBJ2-4; tentatively, D is TRBD2 (6 bases). Germline lookup yields CDR1 SGHTA and CDR2 FQGNSA. Trimming pared 8 bases from V and 8 bases from J, leaving 22 bases between. The CDR3 extends over 15 amino acids. The CDR3 coding sequence is TGTGCCAGCGCCCGCCATTGGGACTCGTCGGACATTCAGTACTTC. This encodes CASARHWDSSDIQYF.

The chain recombines TRBV7-2 with TRBJ2-5, with 7 bases fitting TRBD1. Per germline, CDR1 SGHTA and CDR2 FQGNSA. The V and J ends lost 5 bases and 4 bases, in that order; junction bases with no gene match: 10. The CDR3 covers 15 residues. CDR3 bases: TGTGCCAGCAGCGGATGGGACAGTGGAAGAGAGACCCAGTACTTC. It is translated as CASSGWDSGRETQYF.

The rearrangement uses TRBV6-5 and TRBJ1-2, with D hard to call. The germline V and J ends were trimmed by 8 bases and 4 bases, with 17 bases remaining between them. The CDR3 sequence is 14 residues long. Germline V gives CDR1 MNHEY, CDR2 SVGAGI. The CDR3 loop is CASGQQGGLYGYTF. DNA for the CDR3: TGTGCCAGCGGCCAACAAGGAGGACTCTATGGCTACACCTTC.

The genes are TRBV28 and TRBJ2-5; D is undetermined. From germline, CDR1 is MDHEN and CDR2 SYDVKM. V lost 3 bases and J lost 2, with 7 bases in between. The CDR3 consists of 13 residues. The CDR3 bases are TGTGCCAGCAGTTTGGCTCATCAAGAGACCCAGTACTTC. It specifies CASSLAHQETQYF.

The V gene is TRBV6-2 or TRBV6-3, the J gene TRBJ2-1; TRBD1 matches at 8 bases. This CDR3 region has 15 residues. Germline V gives CDR1 MNHEY, CDR2 SVGEGT. Trimming removed 3 bases from V and 8 bases from J; junction bases left unmatched: 9. The CDR3, as DNA: TGTGCCAGCAGTTATATCGACAGGGGAAATTATGAGCAGTTCTTC. Translated, it gives CASSYIDRGNYEQFF.

The V call is TRBV30, the J call TRBJ2-5, with 8 nucleotides matching TRBD1. The J segment lost 0 bases and the V segment lost 5 bases, leaving 5 bases of the junction unmatched. This CDR3 spans 14 amino acids. The germline CDR1 and CDR2 sequences are GTSNPN and SVGIG (reference sequence). The DNA for the CDR3 is TGTGCCTGGGGGGACAGGCTGAACCAAGAGACCCAGTACTTC. Its translation: CAWGDRLNQETQYF.

CDR3 region: CASSLPLAEINTGELFF. CDR3 in DNA: TGTGCCAGCAGCCTCCCTCTAGCGGAGATAAACACCGGGGAGCTGTTTTTT. The rearrangement joins TRBV4-2 to TRBJ2-2; 7 bases map to TRBD2. The CDR3 spans 17 residues. Germline V CDR1 and CDR2: LGHNA, YNFKEQ. V lost 4 bases, J lost 2 bases, and 10 bases stayed unmatched.

The genes are TRBV11-2 and TRBJ2-3; D not certain. V lost 5 bases and J 5 bases, leaving 8 bases between the germline ends. The CDR3 is 12 amino acids. Germline V gene lookup returns CDR1 SGHAT and CDR2 FQNNGV. CDR3 protein: CASSHQKDTQYF. As DNA, the CDR3 is TGTGCCAGCAGCCACCAGAAAGATACGCAGTATTTT.

This rearrangement joins TRBV11-1 to TRBJ1-1; D possibly corresponds to TRBD1 (5 bases). The CDR3 spans 16 residues. V was cut by 5 bases and J by 1 base, with 17 bases left in between. CDR1 is SGHAT, CDR2 FQDESV, per germline (reference sequence). The chain's CDR3 is CASSVGTPSRNTEAFF. CDR3 nucleotide sequence: TGTGCCAGCAGCGTAGGGACTCCTTCTAGGAACACTGAAGCTTTCTTT.

The V gene is TRBV5-5, the J gene TRBJ1-2; D gene unclear. From germline, CDR1 is SGHKS and CDR2 YYEKEE (reference sequence). V was shortened by 4 bases and J by 6 bases, with 13 bases between the two germline ends. The CDR3 has 13 amino acids. The CDR3, as DNA: TGTGCCAGCAGCCCCCCGGTGATTCATGGCTACACCTTC. Its protein is CASSPPVIHGYTF.

Details on this clone: The same CDR3 is also encoded by other DNA sequences in this sample. CDR3 amino acids: CATSDLDRGYGYTF. CDR3 DNA: TGTGCCACCAGTGACCTCGACAGGGGGTATGGCTACACCTTC. The chain employs TRBV24-1 and TRBJ1-2; 9 nucleotides line up with TRBD1. The CDR3 has 14 amino acids. Germline trimming cut 4 bases from V and 5 bases from J; bases unmatched to any gene: 4. CDR1 KGHDR and CDR2 SFDVKD come from the germline V gene.

This clone was counted once. The chain links TRBV19 to TRBJ2-1; no definite D call. From germline, CDR1 is LNHDA and CDR2 SQIVND (reference sequence). V was pared by 7 bases and J by 3 bases, with 10 bases between. This CDR3 region has 13 residues. In DNA, the CDR3 is TGTGCCAGTACCCCCCGAGGCTACAATGAGCAGTTCTTC. It encodes CASTPRGYNEQFF.

The chain joins TRBV28 to TRBJ1-2; D perhaps matches TRBD1 (5 bases). V was pared by 6 bases and J by 7 bases, with 18 bases between. This CDR3 has 14 amino acids. Germline V lookup: CDR1 MDHEN, CDR2 SYDVKM. The CDR3, as DNA: TGTGCCAGCAGAAGGGGTGAAGGTGTCGGTGGCTACACCTTC. It yields the protein CASRRGEGVGGYTF.

The chain is built from TRBV30 and TRBJ2-3, with TRBD2 matching 12 bases. Germline V lookup: CDR1 GTSNPN, CDR2 SVGIG (reference sequence). With 2 bases clipped from V and 4 bases from J, the junction kept 13 bases outside the gene matches. The CDR3 covers 18 residues. This CDR3 is CAWSTTAWPSGRADTQYF. The DNA for the CDR3 is TGTGCCTGGAGTACGACGGCCTGGCCTAGCGGGAGGGCAGATACGCAGTATTTT.

This clone appeared once. The chain recombines TRBV10-3 with TRBJ1-4; 9 nucleotides line up with TRBD1. The trim removed 6 bases at V and 6 bases at J, leaving 2 bases unmatched. The CDR3 has 13 residues. Germline CDR1 and CDR2: ENHRY and SYGVKD. Here the CDR3 reads CAISDRGDEKLFF. DNA of the CDR3: TGTGCCATCAGCGACAGGGGGGATGAAAAACTGTTTTTT.

This chain connects TRBV6-2 or TRBV6-3 to TRBJ1-2, with 8 positions matching TRBD1. The CDR3 sequence is 18 residues long. In germline, CDR1 is MNHEY, CDR2 SVGEGT. J lost 0 bases, V lost 4 bases, and 13 bases had no gene match. For the CDR3, the DNA is TGTGCCAGCAGTTCTTTTCCGGGACAGGCGGAAGCTAACTATGGCTACACCTTC. Its translation is CASSSFPGQAEANYGYTF.

This sequence joins TRBV5-1 and TRBJ1-2; 9 nucleotides match TRBD1. Looked up from germline, CDR1 is SGHRS and CDR2 is YFSETQ. The V gene end was trimmed by 0 bases and the J gene end by 7 bases; junction bases not matched to a gene: 16. The CDR3 extends over 18 amino acids. This CDR3 reads CASSLDGGQGGNPSGYTF. The CDR3 region has the DNA TGCGCCAGCAGCTTGGATGGGGGACAGGGAGGTAATCCATCTGGCTACACCTTC.

This sequence joins TRBV19 and TRBJ2-5; D is perhaps TRBD2 (6 bases). With 1 base removed from V and 3 bases from J, the gap between germline ends came to 9 bases. This CDR3 region has 14 residues. Per germline, CDR1 LNHDA and CDR2 SQIVND (reference sequence). The CDR3 DNA is TGTGCCAGTAGTATAGGTGGGGGGAAAGAGACCCAGTACTTC. Amino acids: CASSIGGGKETQYF.

This chain uses TRBV28 with TRBJ1-1; tentatively, D is TRBD1 (5 bases). V was trimmed by 7 bases and J by 8 bases, leaving 17 bases between them. CDR1 and CDR2 (germline): MDHEN, SYDVKM. This CDR3 region has 13 residues. CDR3 sequence: CASTDTIREEAFF. In nucleotides, the CDR3 is TGTGCCAGCACGGACACGATACGGGAGGAAGCTTTCTTT.

V gene TRBV19 combines with J gene TRBJ2-1, with a possible D match to TRBD2 (5 bases). Trimming took 6 bases from V and 5 from J, leaving 11 bases between them. CDR3 size: 13 residues. The germline V gene has CDR1 LNHDA and CDR2 SQIVND (reference sequence). CDR3 in amino acids: CASSAGLNNEQFF. CDR3 nucleotides: TGTGCCAGTAGCGCCGGACTGAACAATGAGCAGTTCTTC.

This sequence joins TRBV5-6 and TRBJ1-5, with 9 bases lining up with TRBD1. CDR3 size: 14 residues. CDR1 and CDR2 (germline): SGHDT, YYEEEE. The V gene end was trimmed by 3 bases and the J gene end by 6 bases; junction bases not matched to a gene: 4. The CDR3 protein is CASSSRQGGQPQHF. As DNA, the CDR3 is TGTGCCAGCAGCTCCCGACAGGGGGGTCAGCCCCAGCATTTT. Full variable domain (missing parts from reference TRBV5-6 and TRBJ1-5): DAGVTQSPTHLIKTRGQQVTLRCSPKSGHDTVSWYQQALGQGPQFIFQYYEEEERQRGNFPDRFSGHQFPNYSSELNVNALLLGDSALYLCASSSRQGGQPQHFGDGTRLSIL.

The chain employs TRBV5-6 and TRBJ1-6; possible D gene TRBD1, 6 bases. This CDR3 has 16 residues. Germline V gene data show CDR1 as SGHDT and CDR2 as YYEEEE. The germline V and J ends were trimmed by 4 bases and 0 bases, with 11 bases remaining between them. In DNA form, the CDR3 reads TGTGCCAGCAGCCGAGGACAGAGCTCCTATAATTCACCCCTCCACTTT. Protein product: CASSRGQSSYNSPLHF.